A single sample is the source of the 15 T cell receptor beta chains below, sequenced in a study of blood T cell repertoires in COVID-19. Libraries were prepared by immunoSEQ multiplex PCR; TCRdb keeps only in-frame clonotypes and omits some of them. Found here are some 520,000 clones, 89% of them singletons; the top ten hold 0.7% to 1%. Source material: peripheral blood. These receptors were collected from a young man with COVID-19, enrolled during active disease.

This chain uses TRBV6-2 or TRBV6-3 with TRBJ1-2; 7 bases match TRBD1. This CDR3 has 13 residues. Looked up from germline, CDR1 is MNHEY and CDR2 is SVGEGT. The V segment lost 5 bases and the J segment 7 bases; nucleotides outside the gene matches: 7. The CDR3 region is CASSNSGQAGYTF. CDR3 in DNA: TGTGCCAGCAGTAACAGTGGACAGGCTGGCTACACCTTC.

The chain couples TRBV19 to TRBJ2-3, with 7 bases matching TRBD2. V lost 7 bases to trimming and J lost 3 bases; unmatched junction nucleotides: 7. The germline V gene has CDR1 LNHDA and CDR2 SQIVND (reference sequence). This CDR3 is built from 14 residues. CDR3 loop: CASMKGEGTDTQYF. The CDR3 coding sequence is TGTGCCAGTATGAAAGGGGAGGGGACAGATACGCAGTATTTT.

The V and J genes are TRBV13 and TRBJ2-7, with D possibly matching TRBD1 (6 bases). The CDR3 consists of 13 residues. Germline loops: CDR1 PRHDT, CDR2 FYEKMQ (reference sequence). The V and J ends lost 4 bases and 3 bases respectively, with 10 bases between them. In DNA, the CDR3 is TGTGCCAGCAGCTACGGACAGAGCTACGAGCAGTACTTC. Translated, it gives CASSYGQSYEQYF.

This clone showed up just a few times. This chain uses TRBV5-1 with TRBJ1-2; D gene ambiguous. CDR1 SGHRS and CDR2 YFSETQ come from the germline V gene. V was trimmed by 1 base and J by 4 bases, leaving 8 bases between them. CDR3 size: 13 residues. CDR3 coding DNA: TGCGCCAGCAGCTTGAACGAGTTCTATGGCTACACCTTC. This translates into CASSLNEFYGYTF. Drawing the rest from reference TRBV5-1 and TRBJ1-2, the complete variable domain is KAGVTQTPRYLIKTRGQQVTLSCSPISGHRSVSWYQQTPGQGLQFLFEYFSETQRNKGNFPGRFSGRQFSNSRSEMNVSTLELGDSALYLCASSLNEFYGYTFGSGTRLTVV.

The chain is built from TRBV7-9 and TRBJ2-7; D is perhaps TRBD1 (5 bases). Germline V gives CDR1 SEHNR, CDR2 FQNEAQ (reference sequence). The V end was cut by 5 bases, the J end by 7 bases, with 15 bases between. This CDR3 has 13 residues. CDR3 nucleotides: TGTGCCAGCAGCCGACGACAGTTAGGGGAGCAGTACTTC. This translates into CASSRRQLGEQYF.

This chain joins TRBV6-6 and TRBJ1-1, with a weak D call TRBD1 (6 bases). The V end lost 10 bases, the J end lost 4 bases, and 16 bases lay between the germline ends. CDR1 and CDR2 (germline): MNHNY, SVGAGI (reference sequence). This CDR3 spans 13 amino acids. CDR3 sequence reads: CATKGDDRTEAFF. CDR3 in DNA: TGTGCCACCAAGGGGGACGACCGCACTGAAGCTTTCTTT.

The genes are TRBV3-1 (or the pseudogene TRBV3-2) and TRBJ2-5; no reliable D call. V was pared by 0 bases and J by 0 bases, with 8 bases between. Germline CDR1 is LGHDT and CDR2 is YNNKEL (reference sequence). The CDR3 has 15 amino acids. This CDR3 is CASSQDSGNQETQYF. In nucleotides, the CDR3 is TGTGCCAGCAGCCAAGATTCAGGTAACCAAGAGACCCAGTACTTC.

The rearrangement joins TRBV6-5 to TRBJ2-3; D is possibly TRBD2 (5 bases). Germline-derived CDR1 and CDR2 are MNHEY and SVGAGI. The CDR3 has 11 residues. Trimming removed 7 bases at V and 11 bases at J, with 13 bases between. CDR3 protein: CASTLLEVQYF. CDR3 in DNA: TGTGCCAGCACCCTACTAGAAGTGCAGTATTTT.

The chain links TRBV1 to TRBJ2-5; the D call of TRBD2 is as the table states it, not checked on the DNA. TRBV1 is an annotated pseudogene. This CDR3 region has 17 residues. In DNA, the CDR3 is TGCACCAGCCAGAGAACGGGACCCCGAAGGAGGGTGGAGACCCAGTACTTC. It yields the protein CTSQRTGPRRRVETQYF.

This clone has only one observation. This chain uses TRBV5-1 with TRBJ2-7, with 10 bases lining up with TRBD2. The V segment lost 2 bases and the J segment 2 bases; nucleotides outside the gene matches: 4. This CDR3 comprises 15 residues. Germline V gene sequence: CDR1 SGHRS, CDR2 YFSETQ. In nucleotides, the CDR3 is TGCGCCAGCAGCTTAATAGCGGGGGGCGCCTACGAGCAGTACTTC. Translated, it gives CASSLIAGGAYEQYF.

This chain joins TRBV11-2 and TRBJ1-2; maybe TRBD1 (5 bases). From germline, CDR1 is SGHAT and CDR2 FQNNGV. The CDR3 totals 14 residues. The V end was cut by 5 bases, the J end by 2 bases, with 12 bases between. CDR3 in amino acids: CASSRGGGNYGYTF. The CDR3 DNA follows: TGTGCCAGCAGCCGGGGGGGAGGGAACTATGGCTACACCTTC.

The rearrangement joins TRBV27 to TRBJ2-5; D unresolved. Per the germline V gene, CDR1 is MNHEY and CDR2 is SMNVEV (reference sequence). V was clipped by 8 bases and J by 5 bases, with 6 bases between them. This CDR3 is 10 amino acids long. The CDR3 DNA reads TGTGCCAGCCTTTCGGAGACCCAGTACTTC. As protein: CASLSETQYF.

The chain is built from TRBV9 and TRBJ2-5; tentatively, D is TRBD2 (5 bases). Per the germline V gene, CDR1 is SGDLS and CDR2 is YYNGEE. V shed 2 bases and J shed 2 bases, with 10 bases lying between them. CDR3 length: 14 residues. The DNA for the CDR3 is TGTGCCAGCAGCGTCACAGCGGTTCAAGAGACCCAGTACTTC. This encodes CASSVTAVQETQYF. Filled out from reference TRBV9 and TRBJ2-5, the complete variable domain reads DSGVTQTPKHLITATGQRVTLRCSPRSGDLSVYWYQQSLDQGLQFLIQYYNGEERAKGNILERFSAQQFPDLHSELNLSSLELGDSALYFCASSVTAVQETQYFGPGTRLLVL.

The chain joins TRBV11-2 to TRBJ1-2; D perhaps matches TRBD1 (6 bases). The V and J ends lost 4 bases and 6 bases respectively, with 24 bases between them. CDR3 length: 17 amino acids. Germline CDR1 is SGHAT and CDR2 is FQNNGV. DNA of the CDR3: TGTGCCAGCAGCTCCAGAGGGGAACAGGGCCTTGGAGATGGCTACACCTTC. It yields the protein CASSSRGEQGLGDGYTF. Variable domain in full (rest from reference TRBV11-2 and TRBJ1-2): EAGVAQSPRYKIIEKRQSVAFWCNPISGHATLYWYQQILGQGPKLLIQFQNNGVVDDSQLPKDRFSAERLKGVDSTLKIQPAKLEDSAVYLCASSSRGEQGLGDGYTFGSGTRLTVV.

The CDR3 protein is CASRQQGYEQFF. The CDR3 DNA reads as TGTGCCAGCAGACAACAGGGATACGAGCAGTTCTTC. J is TRBJ2-1 and V is TRBV6-5; a weak D match, TRBD1 (6 bases). The germline gives CDR1 MNHEY, CDR2 SVGAGI. The CDR3 consists of 12 residues. V dropped 6 bases and J dropped 10 bases, with 13 bases sitting between them.